These T cell receptor beta chains were read from a single sample in a study of shared clonotypes between healthy human individuals. This table comes from immunoSEQ multiplex PCR, and its TCRdb copy is limited to in-frame clones, with some not included. The sample has under 850,000 clones, 72% seen once. Sequencing was done on a sample of memory CD4+ T cells sorted from blood. The receptors come from a woman aged 25 to 39 in good health. Each CDR3 is given with its conserved first and last residue. D genes are given only for firm matches. Part of the rows lack a size; the others show once, few, many or a class for expanded clones.

clone_size,d_call,v_call,j_call,cdr3_nt,cdr3_aa
NA,TRBD2,TRBV2,TRBJ2-7,TGTGCCAGCAGTCCAGGGACTAGCAGAGCCTACGAGCAGTACTTC,CASSPGTSRAYEQYF
NA,NA,TRBV20-1,TRBJ1-4,TGCAGTGCTAGTTGGGAAAAACTGTTTTTT,CSASWEKLFF
NA,TRBD2,TRBV10-2,TRBJ2-5,TGCGCCAGCAGTGTGACTAGCGGGAGTGAGACCCAGTACTTC,CASSVTSGSETQYF
NA,NA,TRBV29-1,TRBJ1-5,TGCAGCGTTGCCCAAACCTCTGGTCAGCCCCAGCATTTT,CSVAQTSGQPQHF
few,NA,TRBV7-8,TRBJ2-1,TGTGCCAGCAGCTTAACGGGTGTGGGAGTGAGTTGGTTCTTC,CASSLTGVGVSWFF
NA,NA,TRBV7-2,TRBJ2-5,TGTGCCAGCAGCTGGGACTCGGTTGAGACCCAGTACTTC,CASSWDSVETQYF
NA,NA,TRBV11-2,TRBJ2-1,TGTGCCAGCAGCTTAGACCCAAGCTCCTACAATGAGCAGTTCTTC,CASSLDPSSYNEQFF
NA,NA,TRBV18,TRBJ2-3,TGTGCCAGCTCACCTCTGAGGCGGGAATGGACAGATACGCAGTATTTT,CASSPLRREWTDTQYF
NA,TRBD1,TRBV19,TRBJ2-7,TGTGCCAGTAGTATCGACAGGGTCGGCTCCTACGAGCAGTACTTC,CASSIDRVGSYEQYF
NA,NA,TRBV10-1,TRBJ2-2,TGCGCCAGCAGTCCAACAGGGTCCGGGGAGCTGTTTTTT,CASSPTGSGELFF
NA,TRBD2,TRBV6-4,TRBJ2-1,TGTGCCAGCAGTCCACTAGCGGGAGGGAATAATGAGCAGTTCTTC,CASSPLAGGNNEQFF
NA,NA,TRBV5-1,TRBJ2-5,TGCGCCAGCAGCTTGGTGTCGGGCCAAGAGACCCAGTACTTC,CASSLVSGQETQYF
NA,TRBD1,TRBV10-3,TRBJ2-2,TGTGCCATCAGTGAGCGGGACAGCACCGGGGAGCTGTTTTTT,CAISERDSTGELFF
NA,TRBD1,TRBV28,TRBJ2-7,TGTGCCAGCAGTTTAAAGTTGTGGCAGGGGGCCTACGAGCAGTACTTC,CASSLKLWQGAYEQYF
NA,TRBD1,TRBV30,TRBJ1-1,TGTGCCTGGAGTGACAGGGGCGGAGGTGAAGCTTTCTTT,CAWSDRGGGEAFF
NA,TRBD2,TRBV25-1,TRBJ2-1,TGTGCCAGCAGTGGCCTCTATACTAGCGGCTCCTACAATGAGCAGTTCTTC,CASSGLYTSGSYNEQFF
once,TRBD1,TRBV7-2,TRBJ2-1,TGTGCCAGCAGCCAGGGACAGGGGGCGGGAAATGAGCAGTTCTTC,CASSQGQGAGNEQFF
NA,TRBD2,TRBV5-8,TRBJ2-3,TGTGCCAGCAGCTTGACTAGCGGGACAGTTCAGGATACGCAGTATTTT,CASSLTSGTVQDTQYF
few,NA,TRBV10-1,TRBJ1-1,TGCGCCAGCAGTGCTCACAGCCCGTCTGAAGCTTTCTTT,CASSAHSPSEAFF
NA,NA,TRBV28,TRBJ1-1,TGTGCCAGCTTTTCGGGAACTGAAGCTTTCTTT,CASFSGTEAFF
few,NA,TRBV19,TRBJ1-5,TGTGCCAGTGGGCTAACTGGCCCCCAGCATTTT,CASGLTGPQHF
NA,TRBD2,TRBV5-1,TRBJ2-1,TGCGCCAGCAGCCAGGCTAGCGGGTCGTACAATGAGCAGTTCTTC,CASSQASGSYNEQFF
NA,NA,TRBV28,TRBJ1-2,TGTGCCAGCAGCCCACCGGACAAGAGAGGGGCCTACTATGGCTACACCTTC,CASSPPDKRGAYYGYTF
NA,NA,TRBV28,TRBJ1-1,TGTGCCAGCAGTTCCCAAGGACAGATTGAAGCTTTCTTT,CASSSQGQIEAFF
NA,TRBD2,TRBV7-9,TRBJ2-2,TGTGCCAGCAGCCAGGGACTAGCGGGAGCCGGGGAGCTGTTTTTT,CASSQGLAGAGELFF
NA,NA,TRBV14,TRBJ2-1,TGTGCCAGCAGCCAACGACCCCAACGAGAGAACAATGAGCAGTTCTTC,CASSQRPQRENNEQFF
NA,NA,TRBV19,TRBJ1-5,TGTGCCAGTAGTATATTGGGAAGCAATCAGCCCCAGCATTTT,CASSILGSNQPQHF
NA,NA,TRBV9,TRBJ2-1,TGTGCCAGCAGCGTAGGAGGGAGTGGCAATGAGCAGTTCTTC,CASSVGGSGNEQFF
NA,NA,TRBV10-2,TRBJ2-7,TGCGCCAGCAGTGAGACTGGGGGCTACGAGCAGTACTTC,CASSETGGYEQYF
few,NA,TRBV30,TRBJ1-5,TGTGCCTGGAGTGTATTGGGGTGGAATCAGCCCCAGCATTTT,CAWSVLGWNQPQHF
NA,TRBD2,TRBV4-2,TRBJ2-1,TGTGCCAGCAGACAAGTCAGCGGGGCGGCGGGTGAGCAGTTCTTC,CASRQVSGAAGEQFF
NA,NA,TRBV28,TRBJ1-3,TGTGCCAGCAGCGAACCGCACTCTGGAAACACCATATATTTT,CASSEPHSGNTIYF
NA,NA,TRBV11-2,TRBJ2-7,TGTGCCAGCAGCTTCATAGCGGCCTACGAGCAGTACTTC,CASSFIAAYEQYF
NA,NA,TRBV28,TRBJ2-2,TGTGCCAGCAGCACCACGGGGAACACCGGGGAGCTGTTTTTT,CASSTTGNTGELFF
NA,NA,TRBV4-1,TRBJ1-3,TGCGCCAGCAGCCAACTCCCGGGCTCTGGAAACACCATATATTTT,CASSQLPGSGNTIYF
NA,NA,TRBV6-5,TRBJ2-1,TGTGCCACCCACCTCTTCCCTCATGAGCAGTTCTTC,CATHLFPHEQFF
NA,NA,TRBV5-4,TRBJ2-7,TGTGCCAGCAGCTTGGGGGGTAGCAGCCCCTCCATTTTGGCGCAGTACTTC,CASSLGGSSPSILAQYF
NA,NA,TRBV11-1,TRBJ2-2,TGTGCCAGCAGCGTTTCGGACACCGGGGAGCTGTTTTTT,CASSVSDTGELFF
NA,NA,TRBV6-6,TRBJ2-7,TGTGCCAGCGGCCGAGGGACCGCCACCTACGAGCAGTACTTC,CASGRGTATYEQYF
NA,NA,TRBV28,TRBJ2-6,TGTGCCACTAGTACAGGGTCTGGGGCCAACGTCCTGACTTTC,CATSTGSGANVLTF
NA,NA,TRBV10-3,TRBJ2-7,TGTGCCATCAGAAAGGGACGGAACTACGAGCAGTACTTC,CAIRKGRNYEQYF
NA,NA,TRBV15,TRBJ2-2,TGTGCCACCAGCAGAGTGCTCCCCCGGGGTCGGGGCGGAACCGGGGAGCTGTTTTTT,CATSRVLPRGRGGTGELFF
NA,TRBD1,TRBV10-3,TRBJ2-1,TGTGCCATCAGTTCCGGGACAGGGGACCCCACCACCCAGTTCTTC,CAISSGTGDPTTQFF
NA,TRBD1,TRBV6-6,TRBJ1-5,TGTGCCAGCAGTTCAACGACAGGGGGTAGCAATCAGCCCCAGCATTTT,CASSSTTGGSNQPQHF
few,TRBD1,TRBV28,TRBJ1-1,TGTGCCAGCACCATCCCCGAGGGACAGGGGCTCCGCGCTTTCTTT,CASTIPEGQGLRAFF
NA,TRBD1,TRBV28,TRBJ1-2,TGTGCCAGCAGAGTAGACAGGGGCAAACGAGGGGGCTACACCTTC,CASRVDRGKRGGYTF
once,NA,TRBV19,TRBJ2-1,TGTGCCAGTAGTATTCCCTGGCGGGACAATGAGCAGTTCTTC,CASSIPWRDNEQFF
NA,NA,TRBV28,TRBJ1-2,TGTGCCAGCAGTTTTCCGGGTTATGTGGGCTATGGCTACACCTTC,CASSFPGYVGYGYTF
few,TRBD1,TRBV10-3,TRBJ1-2,TGTGCCATCAGTGAAGCGGACAGGGGAGACTATGGCTACACCTTC,CAISEADRGDYGYTF